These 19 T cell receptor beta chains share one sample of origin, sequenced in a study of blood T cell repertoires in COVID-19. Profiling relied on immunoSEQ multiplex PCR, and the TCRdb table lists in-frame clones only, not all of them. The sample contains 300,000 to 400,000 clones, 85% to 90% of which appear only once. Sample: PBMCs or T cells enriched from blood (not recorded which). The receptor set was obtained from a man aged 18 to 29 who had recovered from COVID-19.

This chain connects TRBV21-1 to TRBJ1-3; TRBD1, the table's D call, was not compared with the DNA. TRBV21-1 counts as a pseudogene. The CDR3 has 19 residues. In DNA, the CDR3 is TGTGCCAGCAGCAAAGAAAAGGGGGCAGGTTTCTTTTCTGGAAACACCATATATTTT. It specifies CASSKEKGAGFFSGNTIYF.

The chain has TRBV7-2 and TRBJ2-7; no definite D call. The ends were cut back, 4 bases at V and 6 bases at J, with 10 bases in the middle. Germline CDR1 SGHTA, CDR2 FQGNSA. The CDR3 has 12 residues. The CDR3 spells CASSSYAGEQYF. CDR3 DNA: TGTGCCAGCAGCTCCTATGCTGGCGAGCAGTACTTC.

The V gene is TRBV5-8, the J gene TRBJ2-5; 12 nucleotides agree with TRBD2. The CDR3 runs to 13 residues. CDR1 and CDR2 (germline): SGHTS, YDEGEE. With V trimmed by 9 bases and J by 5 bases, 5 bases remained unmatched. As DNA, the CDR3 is TGTGCCACAAGACTAGCGGGAGCGGAGACCCAGTACTTC. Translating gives CATRLAGAETQYF. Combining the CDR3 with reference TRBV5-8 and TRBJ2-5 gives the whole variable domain EAGVTQSPTHLIKTRGQQATLRCSPISGHTSVYWYQQALGLGLQFLLWYDEGEERNRGNFPPRFSGRQFPNYSSELNVNALELEDSALYLCATRLAGAETQYFGPGTRLLVL.

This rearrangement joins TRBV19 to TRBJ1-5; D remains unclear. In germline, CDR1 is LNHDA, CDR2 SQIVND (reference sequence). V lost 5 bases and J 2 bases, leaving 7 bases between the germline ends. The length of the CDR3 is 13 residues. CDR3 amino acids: CASSLQGNQPQHF. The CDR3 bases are TGTGCCAGTAGTCTCCAGGGCAATCAGCCCCAGCATTTT.

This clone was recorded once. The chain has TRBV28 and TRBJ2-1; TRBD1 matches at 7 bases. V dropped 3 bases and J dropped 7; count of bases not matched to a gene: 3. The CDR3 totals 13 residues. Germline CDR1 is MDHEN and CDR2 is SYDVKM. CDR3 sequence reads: CASSLDRYNEQFF. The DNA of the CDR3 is TGTGCCAGCAGTTTGGACAGGTATAATGAGCAGTTCTTC.

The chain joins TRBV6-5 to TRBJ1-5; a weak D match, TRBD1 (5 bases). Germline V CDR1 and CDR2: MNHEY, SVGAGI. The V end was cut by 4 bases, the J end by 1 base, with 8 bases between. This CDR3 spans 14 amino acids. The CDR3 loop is CASSSTVSNQPQHF. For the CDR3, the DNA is TGTGCCAGCAGTTCGACAGTGAGCAATCAGCCCCAGCATTTT.

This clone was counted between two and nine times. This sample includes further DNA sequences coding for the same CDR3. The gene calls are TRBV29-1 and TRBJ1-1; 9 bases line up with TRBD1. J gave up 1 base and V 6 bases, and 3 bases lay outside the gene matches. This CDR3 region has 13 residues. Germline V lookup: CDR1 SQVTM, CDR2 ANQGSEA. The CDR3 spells CSVRGQGNTEAFF. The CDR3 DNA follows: TGCAGCGTCAGGGGACAGGGGAACACTGAAGCTTTCTTT.

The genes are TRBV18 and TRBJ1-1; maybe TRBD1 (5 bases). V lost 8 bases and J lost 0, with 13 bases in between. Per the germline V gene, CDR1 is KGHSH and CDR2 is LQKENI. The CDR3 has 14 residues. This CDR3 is CASRPGLLNTEAFF. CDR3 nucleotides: TGTGCCAGCCGCCCGGGACTATTGAACACTGAAGCTTTCTTT.

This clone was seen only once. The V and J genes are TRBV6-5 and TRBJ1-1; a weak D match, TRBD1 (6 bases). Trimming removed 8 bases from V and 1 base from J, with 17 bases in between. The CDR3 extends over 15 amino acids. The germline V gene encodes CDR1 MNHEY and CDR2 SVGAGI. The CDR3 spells CASGEQGGGNTEAFF. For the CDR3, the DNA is TGTGCCAGCGGGGAACAGGGTGGGGGGAACACTGAAGCTTTCTTT.

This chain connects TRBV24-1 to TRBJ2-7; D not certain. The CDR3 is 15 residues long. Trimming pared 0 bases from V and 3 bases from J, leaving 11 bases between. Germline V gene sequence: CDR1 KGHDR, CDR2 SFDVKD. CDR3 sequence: CATSDLHSIDYEQYF. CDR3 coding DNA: TGTGCCACCAGTGATTTGCACTCCATTGACTACGAGCAGTACTTC.

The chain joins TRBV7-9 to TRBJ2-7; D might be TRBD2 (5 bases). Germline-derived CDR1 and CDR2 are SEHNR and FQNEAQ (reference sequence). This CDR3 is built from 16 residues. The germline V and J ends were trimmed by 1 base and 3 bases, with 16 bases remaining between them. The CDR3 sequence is CASSLDSAPRGYEQYF. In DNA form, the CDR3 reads TGTGCCAGCAGCTTAGACTCGGCACCCCGGGGCTACGAGCAGTACTTC.

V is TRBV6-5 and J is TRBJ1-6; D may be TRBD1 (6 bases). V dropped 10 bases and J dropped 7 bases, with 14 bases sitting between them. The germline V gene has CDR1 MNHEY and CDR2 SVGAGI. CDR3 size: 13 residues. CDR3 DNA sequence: TGTGCCACCACCCGGACAGACAATTCACCCCTCCACTTT. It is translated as CATTRTDNSPLHF.

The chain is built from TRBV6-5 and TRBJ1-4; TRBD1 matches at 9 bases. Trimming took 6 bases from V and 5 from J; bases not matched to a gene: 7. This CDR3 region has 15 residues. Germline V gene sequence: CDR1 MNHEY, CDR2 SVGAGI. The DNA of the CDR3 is TGTGCCAGCAGCTTCTCCGGGACAGGGAATGAAAAACTGTTTTTT. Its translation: CASSFSGTGNEKLFF.

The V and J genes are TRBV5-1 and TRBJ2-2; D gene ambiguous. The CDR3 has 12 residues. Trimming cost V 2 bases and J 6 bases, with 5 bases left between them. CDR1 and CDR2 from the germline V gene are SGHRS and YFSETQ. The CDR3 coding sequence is TGCGCCAGCAGCTTTCGGGCCGGGGAGCTGTTTTTT. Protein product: CASSFRAGELFF.

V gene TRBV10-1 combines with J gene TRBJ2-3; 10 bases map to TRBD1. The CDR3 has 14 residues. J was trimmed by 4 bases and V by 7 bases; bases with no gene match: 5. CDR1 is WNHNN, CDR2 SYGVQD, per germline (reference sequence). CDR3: CASTPGQGSDTQYF. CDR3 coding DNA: TGCGCCAGCACGCCGGGACAGGGGTCAGATACGCAGTATTTT.

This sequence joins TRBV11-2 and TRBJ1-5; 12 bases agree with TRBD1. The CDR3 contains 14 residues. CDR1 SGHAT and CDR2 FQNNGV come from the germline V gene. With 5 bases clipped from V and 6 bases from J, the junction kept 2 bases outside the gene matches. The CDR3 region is CASSPGQGAQPQHF. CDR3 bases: TGTGCCAGCAGCCCGGGACAGGGGGCTCAGCCCCAGCATTTT.

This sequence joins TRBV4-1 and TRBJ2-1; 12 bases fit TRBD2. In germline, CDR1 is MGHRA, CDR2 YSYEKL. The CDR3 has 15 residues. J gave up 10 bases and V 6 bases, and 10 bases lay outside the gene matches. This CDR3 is CASSSSGGALPEQFF. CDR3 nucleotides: TGCGCCAGCAGTTCTAGCGGGGGGGCCTTACCCGAGCAGTTCTTC.

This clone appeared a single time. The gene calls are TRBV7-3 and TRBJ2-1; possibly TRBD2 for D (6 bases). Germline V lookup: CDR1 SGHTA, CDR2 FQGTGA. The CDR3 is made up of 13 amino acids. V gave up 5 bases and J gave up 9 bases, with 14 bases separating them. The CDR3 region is CASSPFGGGEQFF. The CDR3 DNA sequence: TGTGCCAGCAGCCCCTTCGGGGGAGGTGAGCAGTTCTTC.

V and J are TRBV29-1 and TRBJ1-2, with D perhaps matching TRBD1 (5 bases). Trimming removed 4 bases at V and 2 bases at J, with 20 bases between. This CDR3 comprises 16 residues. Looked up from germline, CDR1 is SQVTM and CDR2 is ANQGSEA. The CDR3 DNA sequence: TGCAGCGTTGGGCCCGGGACTGGCCCTACAAACTATGGCTACACCTTC. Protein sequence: CSVGPGTGPTNYGYTF.